The T cell receptor (beta chain) under discussion was sequenced for a study of shared clonotypes between healthy human individuals. The CDR3 is 15 amino acids. The ends lost 2 bases at V and 1 base at J; junction bases unmatched: 3. Germline-derived CDR1 and CDR2 are SGHTA and FQGNSA. A word on this clone: The antigen is undetermined.

Each replicate PCR on the sorted subsets used 200 to 250 ng DNA (around 31,000 T cell genomes). The authors' processing: Junction-only sequences without quality scores came from ImmunoSEQ, so filtering differed. Clones were read by immunoSEQ multiplex PCR, and TCRdb kept only the in-frame ones, dropping some. V, J and clone size are those of that table, while D and trimming were read from the DNA. The sample shows about 2.4 million clones, approximately 94% of them seen only once. Points from the study as a whole: Non-shared clonotypes were found to have lower generation probabilities than the clonotypes that were shared by all four of the sorted-subset donors. The sole specimen, blood, was sampled, and tissue repertoires likely differ.

The origin of this receptor is a man between 18 and 35 years old in good health. Some clones in this sample may be carry-over from other donors' samples. The chain links TRBV7-2 to TRBJ2-3; 7 nucleotides line up with TRBD1. The sequenced sample was naive CD4+ T cells from PBMCs. Subset defined: CD45RA+ positively selected. In DNA, the CDR3 is TGTGCCAGCAGCTTACAGGGGGATGGCACAGATACGCAGTATTTT. It translates to CASSLQGDGTDTQYF.